Sequencing of this T cell receptor beta chain was carried out in a study of control samples from healthy donors and cancer patients. Germline V gene data show CDR1 as SNHLY and CDR2 as FYNNEI. The CDR3 is 12 amino acids. Trimming took 3 bases from V and 3 from J, leaving 3 bases between them. Sequenced by immunoSEQ multiplex PCR; TCRdb stores in-frame clones only, minus some. In the table there are 20,000 or so clones, about 85% of which are singletons. The rearrangement joins TRBV2 to TRBJ1-5; no reliable D call. This receptor was obtained from a man aged 55 to 70 with head and neck cancer. Material: PBMCs. CDR3 amino acids: CASSEPNQPQHF. In DNA form, the CDR3 reads TGTGCCAGCAGTGAGCCCAATCAGCCCCAGCATTTT.